The source of this T cell receptor (beta chain) is a study of vaccination and CD4 T cells after COVID-19. The time point here: late sampling 161 to 241 days after vaccination in three convalescent patients. The treatment is: roughly 10-day PBMC culture with coronavirus spike peptide pools or control peptides (ViraFEST assay). On this clonotype itself: The target antigen is unknown.

Germline CDR1 and CDR2: MNHEY and SVGEGT. The CDR3 is 14 amino acids. Trimming took 2 bases from V and 1 from J, leaving 6 bases between them. The Oncomine TCR Beta short-read assay was applied to DNA of cultured CD4+ T cells. TCRdb called the PCR reads again in MiXCR, with one record for every CDR3 protein. The profile covers under 25,000 distinct CDR3 sequences, with 30% to 45% appearing a single time and roughly 8.6% taken by the ten largest. Material: CD4+ T cells from blood, cultured in vitro, obtained about 7 months after SARS-CoV-2 vaccination. The TCR originated in a human donor who had recovered from COVID-19. V usage is TRBV6-2 or TRBV6-3 and J usage is TRBJ2-1; D possibly corresponds to TRBD2 (6 bases). The CDR3 reads CASSYGGSYNEQFF. CDR3 DNA: TGTGCCAGCAGTTACGGGGGGTCCTACAATGAGCAGTTCTTC.